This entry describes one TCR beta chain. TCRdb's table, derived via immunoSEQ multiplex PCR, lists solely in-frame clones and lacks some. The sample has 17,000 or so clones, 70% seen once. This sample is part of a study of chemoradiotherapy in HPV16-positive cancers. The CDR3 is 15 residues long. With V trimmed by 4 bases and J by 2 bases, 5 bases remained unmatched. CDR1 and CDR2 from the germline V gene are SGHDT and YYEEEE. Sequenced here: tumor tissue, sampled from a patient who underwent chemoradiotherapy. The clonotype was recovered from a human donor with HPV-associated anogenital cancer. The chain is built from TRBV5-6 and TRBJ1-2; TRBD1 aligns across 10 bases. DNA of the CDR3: TGTGCCAGCAGCGGAGGGGGACAGGGGAACTATGGCTACACCTTC. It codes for CASSGGGQGNYGYTF.